This paragraph covers one TCR beta chain sequence. The antigen is unknown. The data are from a study of cytomegalovirus exposure and HLA in healthy donors. Whole-study results and caveats: Based on reports, TCR beta sequences accurately predicted HLA-A and HLA-B alleles for most subjects. In a later analysis, at a false discovery rate of 0.05, roughly 17,000 TCR beta sequences were associated with HLA alleles. In a later analysis, TCR association rates varied by HLA locus: DRB1 most, HLA-C fewest.

Researchers ran the PCR with 60 Vbeta and 13 Jbeta primers. Sequencing was performed with immunoSEQ multiplex PCR; in TCRdb, only in-frame clones are kept and a portion is missing. The repertoire holds 140,000 to 150,000 clones, with more than 60% as singletons. Source material: PBMCs. This TCR came from a man aged 35-49 years in good health and CMV-seropositive.

CDR3 sequence: CASSLGRGYYEQYF. The CDR3 coding sequence is TGCGCCAGCAGCTTGGGCAGGGGGTACTACGAGCAGTACTTC. This chain joins TRBV5-1 and TRBJ2-7; 7 bases agree with TRBD1. Germline-derived CDR1 and CDR2 are SGHRS and YFSETQ. V shed 0 bases, J shed 3 bases, and the junction held 3 bases outside the gene matches. The CDR3 length is 14 residues.